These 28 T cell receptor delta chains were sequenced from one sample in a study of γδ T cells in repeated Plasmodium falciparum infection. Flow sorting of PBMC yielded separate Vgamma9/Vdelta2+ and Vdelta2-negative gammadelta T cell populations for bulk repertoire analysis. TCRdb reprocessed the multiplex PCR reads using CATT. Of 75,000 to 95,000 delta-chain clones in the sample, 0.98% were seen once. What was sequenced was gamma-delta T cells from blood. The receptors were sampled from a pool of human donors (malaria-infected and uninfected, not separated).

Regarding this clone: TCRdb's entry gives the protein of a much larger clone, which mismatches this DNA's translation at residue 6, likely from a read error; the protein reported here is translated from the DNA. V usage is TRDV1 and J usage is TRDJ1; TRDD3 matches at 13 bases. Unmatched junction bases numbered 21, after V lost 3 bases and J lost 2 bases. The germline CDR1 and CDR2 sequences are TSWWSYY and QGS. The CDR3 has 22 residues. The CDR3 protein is CALGDPILQLLLGDTGTDKLIF. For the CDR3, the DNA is TGTGCTCTTGGGGACCCTATCCTTCAACTTCTACTGGGGGATACGGGGACCGATAAACTCATCTTT.

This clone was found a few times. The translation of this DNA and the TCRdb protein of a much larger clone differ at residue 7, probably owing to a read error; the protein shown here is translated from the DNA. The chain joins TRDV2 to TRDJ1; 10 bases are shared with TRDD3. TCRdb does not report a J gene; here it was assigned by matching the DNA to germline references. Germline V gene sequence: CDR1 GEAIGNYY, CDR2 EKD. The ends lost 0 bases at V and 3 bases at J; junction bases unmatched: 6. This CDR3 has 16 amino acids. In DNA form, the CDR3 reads TGTGCCTGTGACACCGTAGGGGGGGATACGCCCGATAAACTCATCTTT. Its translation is CACDTVGGDTPDKLIF.

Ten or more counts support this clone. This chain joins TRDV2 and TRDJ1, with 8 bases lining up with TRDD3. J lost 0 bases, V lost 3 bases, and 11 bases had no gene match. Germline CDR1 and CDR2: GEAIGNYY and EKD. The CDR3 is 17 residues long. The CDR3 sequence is CACDPVLGVPYTDKLIF. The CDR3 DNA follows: TGTGCCTGTGACCCCGTACTGGGGGTCCCGTACACCGATAAACTCATCTTT.

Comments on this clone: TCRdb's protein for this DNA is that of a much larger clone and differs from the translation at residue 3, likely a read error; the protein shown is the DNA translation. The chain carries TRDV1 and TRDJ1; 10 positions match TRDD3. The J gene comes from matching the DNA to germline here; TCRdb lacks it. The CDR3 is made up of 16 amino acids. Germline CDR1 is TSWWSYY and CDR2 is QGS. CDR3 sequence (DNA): TGTGCTCATGGGGAACGGGGGATACGGCCCACCGATAAACTCATCTTT. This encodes CAHGERGIRPTDKLIF.

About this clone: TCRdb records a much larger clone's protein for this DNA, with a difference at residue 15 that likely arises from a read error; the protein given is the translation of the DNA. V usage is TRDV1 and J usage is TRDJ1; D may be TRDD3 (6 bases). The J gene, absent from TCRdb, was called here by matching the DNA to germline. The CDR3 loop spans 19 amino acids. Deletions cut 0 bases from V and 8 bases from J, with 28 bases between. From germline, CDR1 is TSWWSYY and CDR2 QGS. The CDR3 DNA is TGTGCTCTTGGGGAACTGCCGAGGCTGGGGTTACTAAACTACCGGAAACTCATCTTT. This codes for CALGELPRLGLLNYRKLIF.

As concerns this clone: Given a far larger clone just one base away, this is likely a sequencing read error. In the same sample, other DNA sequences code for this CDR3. The CDR3 sequence is CACDQTGGYGDKLIF. CDR3 coding DNA: TGTGCCTGTGACCAAACTGGGGGATACGGCGACAAACTCATCTTT. The chain is built from TRDV2 and TRDJ1; TRDD3 matches at 13 bases. No J segment appears in TCRdb, so it was assigned here by matching the sequence to germline. Germline V lookup: CDR1 GEAIGNYY, CDR2 EKD. With V trimmed by 3 bases and J by 8 bases, 8 bases remained unmatched. This CDR3 region has 15 residues.

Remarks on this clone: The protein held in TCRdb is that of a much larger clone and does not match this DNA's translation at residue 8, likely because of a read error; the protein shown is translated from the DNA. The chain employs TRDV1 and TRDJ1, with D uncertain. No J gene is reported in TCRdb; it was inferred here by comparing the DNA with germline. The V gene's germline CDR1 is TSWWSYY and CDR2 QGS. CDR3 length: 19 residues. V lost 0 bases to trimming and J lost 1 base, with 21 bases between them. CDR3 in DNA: TGTGCTCTTGGGGAACTACCTGATCAGCTCTCTTTGAGCACCGATAAACTCATCTTT. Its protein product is CALGELPDQLSLSTDKLIF.

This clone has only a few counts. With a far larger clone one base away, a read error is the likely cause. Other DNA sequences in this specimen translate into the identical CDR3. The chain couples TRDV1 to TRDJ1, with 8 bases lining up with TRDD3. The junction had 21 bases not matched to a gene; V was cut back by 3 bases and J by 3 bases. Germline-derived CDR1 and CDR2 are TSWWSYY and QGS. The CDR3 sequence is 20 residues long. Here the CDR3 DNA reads TGTGCTCTTGGGGACTCGTACTGGGGGTCCACCGGAGTCTGGCCCGATAAACTCATCTTT. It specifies CALGDSYWGSTGVWPDKLIF.

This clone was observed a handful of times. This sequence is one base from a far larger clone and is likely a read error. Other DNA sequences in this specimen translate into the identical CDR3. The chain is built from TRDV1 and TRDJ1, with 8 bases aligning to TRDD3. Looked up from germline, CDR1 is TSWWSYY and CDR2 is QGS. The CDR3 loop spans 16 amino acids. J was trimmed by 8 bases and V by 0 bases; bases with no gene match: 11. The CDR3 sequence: CALGELRTWGSTKLIF. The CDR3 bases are TGTGCTCTTGGGGAACTTCGAACCTGGGGGAGTACAAAACTCATCTTT.

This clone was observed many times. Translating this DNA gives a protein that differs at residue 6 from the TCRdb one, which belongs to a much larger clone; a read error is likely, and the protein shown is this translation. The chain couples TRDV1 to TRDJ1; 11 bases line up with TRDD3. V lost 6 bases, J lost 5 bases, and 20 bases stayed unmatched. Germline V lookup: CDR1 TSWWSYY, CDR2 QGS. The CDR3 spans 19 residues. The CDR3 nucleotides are TGTGCTCTTGGTCACTGCTTCCTACTTTTACTGGGGGATAAAGATAAACTCATCTTT. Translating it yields CALGHCFLLLLGDKDKLIF.

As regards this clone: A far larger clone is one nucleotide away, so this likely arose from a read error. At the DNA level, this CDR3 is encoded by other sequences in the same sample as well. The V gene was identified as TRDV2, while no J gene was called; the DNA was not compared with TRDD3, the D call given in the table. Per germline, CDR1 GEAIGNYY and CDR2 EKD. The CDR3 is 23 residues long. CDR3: CACGKHFLMRGIRSRGCTDKLIF. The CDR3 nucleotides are TGTGCCTGTGGCAAACACTTCCTAATGAGGGGGATACGCTCCCGGGGTTGCACCGATAAACTTATCTTT.

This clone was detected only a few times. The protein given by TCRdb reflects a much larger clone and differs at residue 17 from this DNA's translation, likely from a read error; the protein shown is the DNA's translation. The CDR3 coding sequence is TGTGCCTGTGACAAAACTGGGGGATATGACCCCTCCTGGGACACCCGAAAGATGTTTTTC. Protein sequence: CACDKTGGYDPSWDTRKMFF. This sequence joins TRDV2 and TRDJ3, with 11 bases that match TRDD3. TCRdb gives no J gene; it was assigned here by matching the DNA to germline. The CDR3 has 20 amino acids. Germline CDR1 and CDR2: GEAIGNYY and EKD.

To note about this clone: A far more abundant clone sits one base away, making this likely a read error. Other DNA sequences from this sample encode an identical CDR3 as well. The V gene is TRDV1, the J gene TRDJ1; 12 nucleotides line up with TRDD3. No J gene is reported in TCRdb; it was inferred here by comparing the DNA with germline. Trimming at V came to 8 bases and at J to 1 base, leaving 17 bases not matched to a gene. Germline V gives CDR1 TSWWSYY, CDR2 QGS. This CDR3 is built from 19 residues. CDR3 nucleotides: TGTGCTCTTCTCTTCCTACGATGGACTGGGGGATACTCCACCGATAAACTCATCTTT. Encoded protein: CALLFLRWTGGYSTDKLIF.

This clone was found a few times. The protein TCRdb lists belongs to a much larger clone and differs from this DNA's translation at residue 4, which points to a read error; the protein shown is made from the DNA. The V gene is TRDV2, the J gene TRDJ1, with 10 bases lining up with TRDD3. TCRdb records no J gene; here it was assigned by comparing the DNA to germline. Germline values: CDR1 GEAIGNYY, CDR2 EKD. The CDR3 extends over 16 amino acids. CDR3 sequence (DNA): TGTGCCTGTGGCACCGTAGAGGGGGATACGCCCGATAAACTCATCTTT. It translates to CACGTVEGDTPDKLIF.

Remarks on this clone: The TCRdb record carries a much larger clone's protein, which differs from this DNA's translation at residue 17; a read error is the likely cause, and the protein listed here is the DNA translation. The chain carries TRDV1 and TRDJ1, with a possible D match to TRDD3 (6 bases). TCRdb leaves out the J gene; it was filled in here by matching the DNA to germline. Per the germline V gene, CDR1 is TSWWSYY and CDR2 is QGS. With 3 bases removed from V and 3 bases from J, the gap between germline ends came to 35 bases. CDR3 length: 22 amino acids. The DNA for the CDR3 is TGTGCTCTTGGGGATGGTAGAGTCTCGGGGTTCTCGGGGGAACCTTACTCCGATAAACTCATCTTT. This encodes CALGDGRVSGFSGEPYSDKLIF.

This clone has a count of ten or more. The CDR3 DNA follows: TGTGCTCTTGGGGAACTTGGGCTTCTTAGCAAAAAACTCATCTTT. Protein: CALGELGLLSKKLIF. This chain links TRDV1 with TRDJ1, with no clear D. The CDR3 length is 15 residues. Trimming pared 0 bases from V and 8 bases from J, leaving 16 bases between. From germline, CDR1 is TSWWSYY and CDR2 QGS.

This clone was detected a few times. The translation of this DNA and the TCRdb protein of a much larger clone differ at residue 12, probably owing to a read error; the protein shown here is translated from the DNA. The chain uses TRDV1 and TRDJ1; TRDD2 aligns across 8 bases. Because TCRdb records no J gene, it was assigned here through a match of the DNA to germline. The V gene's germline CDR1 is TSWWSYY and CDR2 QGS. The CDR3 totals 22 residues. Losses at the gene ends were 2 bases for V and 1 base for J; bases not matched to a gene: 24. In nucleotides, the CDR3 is TGTGCTCTTGGGGAATCAGCTTCCTACCCTGTACCACCCTACCGTGGCACCGATAAACTCATCTTT. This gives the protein CALGESASYPVPPYRGTDKLIF.

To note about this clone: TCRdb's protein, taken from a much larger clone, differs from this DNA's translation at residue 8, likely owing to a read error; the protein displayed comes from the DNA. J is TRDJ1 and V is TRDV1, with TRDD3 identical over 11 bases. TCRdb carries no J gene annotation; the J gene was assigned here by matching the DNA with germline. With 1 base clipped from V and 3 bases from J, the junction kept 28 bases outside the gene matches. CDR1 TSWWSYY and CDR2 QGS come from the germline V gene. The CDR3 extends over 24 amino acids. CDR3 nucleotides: TGTGCTCTTGGGGAACACTTGGGTTGGTCCTACGTCGTTTTACTGGGGGATAGGGCCGATAAACTCATCTTT. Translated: CALGEHLGWSYVVLLGDRADKLIF.

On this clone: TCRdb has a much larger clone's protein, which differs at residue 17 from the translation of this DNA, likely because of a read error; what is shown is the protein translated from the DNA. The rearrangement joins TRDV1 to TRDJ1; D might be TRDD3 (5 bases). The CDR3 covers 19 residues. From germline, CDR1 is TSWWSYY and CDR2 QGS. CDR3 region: CALGEPLVLGELNTDKHIF. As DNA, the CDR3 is TGTGCTCTTGGGGAGCCCCTCGTCTTAGGGGAACTCAACACCGATAAACACATCTTT.

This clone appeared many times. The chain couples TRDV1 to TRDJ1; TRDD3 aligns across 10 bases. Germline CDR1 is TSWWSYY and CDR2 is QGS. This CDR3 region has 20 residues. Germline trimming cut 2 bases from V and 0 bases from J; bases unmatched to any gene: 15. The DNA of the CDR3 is TGTGCTCTTGGGGAAGCTCCCACGGACTGGGGGATGGAGTACACCGATAAACTCATCTTT. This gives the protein CALGEAPTDWGMEYTDKLIF.

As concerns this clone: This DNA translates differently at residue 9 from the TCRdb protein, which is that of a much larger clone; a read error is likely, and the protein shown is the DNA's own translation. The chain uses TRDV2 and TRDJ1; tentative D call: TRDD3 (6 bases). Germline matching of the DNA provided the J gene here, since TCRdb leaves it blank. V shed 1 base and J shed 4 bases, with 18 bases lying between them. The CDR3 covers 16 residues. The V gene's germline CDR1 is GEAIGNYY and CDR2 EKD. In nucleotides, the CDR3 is TGTGCCTGTGACACAAGTCGGGGGAGACGAGACGATAAACTCATCTTT. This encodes CACDTSRGRRDDKLIF.

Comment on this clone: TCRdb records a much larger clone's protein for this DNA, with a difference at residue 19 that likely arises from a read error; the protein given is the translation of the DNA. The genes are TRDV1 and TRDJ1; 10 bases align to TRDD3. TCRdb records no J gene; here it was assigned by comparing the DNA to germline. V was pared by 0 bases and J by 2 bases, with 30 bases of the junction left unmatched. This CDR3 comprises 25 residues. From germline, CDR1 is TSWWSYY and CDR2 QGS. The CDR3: CALGELVGMYRHAPVLGDATDKLIF. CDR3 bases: TGTGCTCTTGGGGAACTAGTAGGGATGTACCGACACGCCCCAGTACTGGGGGATGCTACCGATAAACTCATCTTT.

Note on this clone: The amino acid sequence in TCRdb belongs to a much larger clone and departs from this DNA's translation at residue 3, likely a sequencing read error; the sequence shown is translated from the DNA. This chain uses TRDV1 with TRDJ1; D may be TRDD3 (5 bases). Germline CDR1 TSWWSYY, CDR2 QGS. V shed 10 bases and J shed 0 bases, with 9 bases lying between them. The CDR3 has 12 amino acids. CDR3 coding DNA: TGTGCTCCTGGTGGGGACACCGATAAACTCATCTTT. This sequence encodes CAPGGDTDKLIF.

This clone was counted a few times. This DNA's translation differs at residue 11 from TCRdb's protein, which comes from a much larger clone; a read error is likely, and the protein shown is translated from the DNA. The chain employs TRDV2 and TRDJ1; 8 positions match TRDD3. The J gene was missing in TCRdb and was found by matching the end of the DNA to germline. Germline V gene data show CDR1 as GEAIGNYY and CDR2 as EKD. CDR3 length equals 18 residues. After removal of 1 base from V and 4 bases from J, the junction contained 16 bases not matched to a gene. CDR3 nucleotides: TGTGCCTGTGACACTTCTCCGGTCTGGGGGACACGCAGCGATAAACTCATCTTT. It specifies CACDTSPVWGTRSDKLIF.

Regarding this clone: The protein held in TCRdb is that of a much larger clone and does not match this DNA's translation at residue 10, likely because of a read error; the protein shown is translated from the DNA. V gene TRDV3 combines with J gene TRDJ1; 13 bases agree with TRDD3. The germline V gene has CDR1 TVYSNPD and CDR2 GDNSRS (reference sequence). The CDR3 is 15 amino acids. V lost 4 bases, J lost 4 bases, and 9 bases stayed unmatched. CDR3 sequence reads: CASDWGIRLVDKLIF. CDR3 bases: TGTGCCTCCGACTGGGGGATACGATTGGTCGATAAACTCATCTTT.

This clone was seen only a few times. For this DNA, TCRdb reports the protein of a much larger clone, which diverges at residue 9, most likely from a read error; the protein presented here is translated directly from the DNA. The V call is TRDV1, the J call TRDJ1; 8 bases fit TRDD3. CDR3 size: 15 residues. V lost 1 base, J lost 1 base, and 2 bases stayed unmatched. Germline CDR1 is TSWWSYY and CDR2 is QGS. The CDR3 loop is CALGERGIRTDKLIF. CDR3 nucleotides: TGTGCTCTTGGGGAACGAGGGATACGCACCGATAAACTCATCTTT.

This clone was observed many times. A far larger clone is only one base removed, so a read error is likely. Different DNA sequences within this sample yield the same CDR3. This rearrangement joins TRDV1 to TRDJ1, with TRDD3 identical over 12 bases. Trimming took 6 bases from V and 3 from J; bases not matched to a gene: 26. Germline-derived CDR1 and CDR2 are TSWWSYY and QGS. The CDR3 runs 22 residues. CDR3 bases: TGTGCTCTTGGAGATTTCCCTTCCGTGAGGGGGATACTGGGGGATACACCCGATAAACTCATCTTT. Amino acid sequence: CALGDFPSVRGILGDTPDKLIF.

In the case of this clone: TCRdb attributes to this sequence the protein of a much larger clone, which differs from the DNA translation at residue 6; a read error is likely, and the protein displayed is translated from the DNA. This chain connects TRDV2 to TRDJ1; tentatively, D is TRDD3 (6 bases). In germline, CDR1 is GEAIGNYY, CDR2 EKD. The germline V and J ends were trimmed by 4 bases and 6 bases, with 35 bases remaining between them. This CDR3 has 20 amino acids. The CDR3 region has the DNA TGTGCCTGTGATACGCGGCTCCGCCTATTCAAGGGGATGGGGGTAAATAAACTCATCTTT. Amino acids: CACDTRLRLFKGMGVNKLIF.